One and the same sample provided the 8 T cell receptor beta chains below, sequenced in a study of blood T cell repertoires in COVID-19. TCRdb's copy holds only in-frame clones and misses some; the assay was immunoSEQ multiplex PCR. The table lists approximately 150,000 clones, approximately 89% of them singletons. Sample: peripheral blood. The source is a human donor in a cohort sampled during active COVID-19.

This clone was found once. The rearrangement uses TRBV10-3 and TRBJ2-7, with TRBD1 matching 11 bases. Trimming at V came to 3 bases and at J to 6 bases, leaving 7 bases not matched to a gene. CDR1 is ENHRY, CDR2 SYGVKD, per germline. CDR3 length: 15 amino acids. As DNA, the CDR3 is TGTGCCATCAGTGACCCGGGACAGGGGGTTGTCGAGCAGTACTTC. Translation gives CAISDPGQGVVEQYF.

This CDR3 is CASSAGTGGLRTIYF. The CDR3 DNA is TGTGCCAGCAGCGCCGGGACAGGGGGTTTGCGCACCATATATTTT. The chain couples TRBV7-9 to TRBJ1-3, with 11 bases lining up with TRBD1. Trimming at V came to 5 bases and at J to 9 bases, leaving 9 bases not matched to a gene. The germline gives CDR1 SEHNR, CDR2 FQNEAQ (reference sequence). The CDR3 contains 15 residues. The full variable domain, rest sourced from reference TRBV7-9 and TRBJ1-3, is DTGVSQNPRHKITKRGQNVTFRCDPISEHNRLYWYRQTLGQGPEFLTYFQNEAQLEKSRLLSDRFSAERPKGSFSTLEIQRTEQGDSAMYLCASSAGTGGLRTIYFGEGSWLTVV.

This rearrangement joins TRBV6-5 to TRBJ2-7; tentatively, D is TRBD1 (6 bases). The CDR3 sequence is 13 residues long. The germline gives CDR1 MNHEY, CDR2 SVGAGI. Deletions cut 10 bases from V and 2 bases from J, with 15 bases between. CDR3 region: CANAIGGPYEQYF. CDR3 DNA sequence: TGTGCCAACGCAATAGGGGGTCCCTACGAGCAGTACTTC.

The genes are TRBV19 and TRBJ1-1; 8 bases are a match to TRBD1. The CDR3 totals 16 residues. Per the germline V gene, CDR1 is LNHDA and CDR2 is SQIVND (reference sequence). With V trimmed by 10 bases and J by 3 bases, 16 bases remained unmatched. The CDR3 DNA reads TGTGCCATATCCTATCAGATTAGGACAGGGCACACTGAAGCTTTCTTT. It specifies CAISYQIRTGHTEAFF.

This rearrangement joins TRBV6-1 to TRBJ1-4, with no clear D. The V gene lost 2 bases and the J gene lost 4 bases, with 8 bases spanning the gap. This CDR3 has 14 residues. The germline CDR1 and CDR2 sequences are MNHNS and SASEGT. CDR3 residues: CASSETRYNEKLFF. CDR3 bases: TGTGCCAGCAGTGAAACTAGATATAATGAAAAACTGTTTTTT.

This chain links TRBV19 with TRBJ2-7; TRBD2 matches at 14 bases. CDR1 and CDR2 (germline): LNHDA, SQIVND (reference sequence). This CDR3 comprises 15 residues. V shed 4 bases and J 7 bases; nucleotides not matched to a gene: 6. In DNA, the CDR3 is TGTGCCAGTAGTACAAGGACTAGCGGGGGGATAGAGCAGTACTTC. It is translated as CASSTRTSGGIEQYF.

The chain carries TRBV12-5 and TRBJ1-4; 9 nucleotides align to TRBD1. Per the germline V gene, CDR1 is LGHNT and CDR2 is FRNRAP. The CDR3 length is 15 residues. V shed 6 bases and J 8 bases; nucleotides not matched to a gene: 10. CDR3 amino acids: CASGLPITGGEKLFF. As DNA, the CDR3 is TGTGCTAGTGGCCTTCCCATTACAGGGGGCGAAAAACTGTTTTTT.

This chain links TRBV7-9 with TRBJ1-2; D is ambiguous. The CDR3 totals 11 residues. Trimming cost V 0 bases and J 7 bases, with 3 bases left between them. Germline V gene lookup returns CDR1 SEHNR and CDR2 FQNEAQ (reference sequence). CDR3 sequence reads: CASSLALGYTF. In nucleotides, the CDR3 is TGTGCCAGCAGCTTAGCTCTTGGCTACACCTTC.